Below are 31 T cell receptor beta chains sequenced from a single sample in a study of CD8+ T cells in alopecia areata. It was cDNA, reverse transcribed from extracted RNA, that served as the sequencing template. Assay: immunoSEQ multiplex PCR; the TCRdb copy retains only in-frame clones and omits some. This repertoire shows about 200,000 clones, 35% to 40% found once; its top ten account for 0.4% to 0.55%. The treatment here: oral pan-JAK inhibitor, 5-10 mg twice daily. The input for sequencing was CD4+ T cells sorted from blood, taken around week 34, from a patient treated with tofacitinib. The source of these receptors is a human donor with alopecia areata.

This clone appeared a few times. This sequence joins TRBV7-2 and TRBJ2-7; 7 positions agree with TRBD1. CDR1 and CDR2 from the germline V gene are SGHTA and FQGNSA. CDR3 length: 16 amino acids. The trim removed 5 bases at V and 6 bases at J, leaving 16 bases unmatched. CDR3 in DNA: TGTGCCAGCAGCCCACTCCGGGACAGTGGGTCTCCCGAGCAGTACTTC. Translation: CASSPLRDSGSPEQYF.

This clone was counted a few times. The chain is built from TRBV30 and TRBJ1-1, with TRBD1 as a possible D gene (5 bases). V gave up 4 bases and J gave up 6 bases, with 15 bases separating them. The CDR3 consists of 13 residues. Germline lookup yields CDR1 GTSNPN and CDR2 SVGIG (reference sequence). DNA for the CDR3: TGTGCCTGGACCGTAGGGGTAATCTCTGAAGCTTTCTTT. Its translation: CAWTVGVISEAFF. The full variable domain, rest sourced from reference TRBV30 and TRBJ1-1, is SQTIHQWPATLVQPVGSPLSLECTVEGTSNPNLYWYRQAAGRGLQLLFYSVGIGQISSEVPQNLSASRPQDRQFILSSKKLLLSDSGFYLCAWTVGVISEAFFGQGTRLTVV.

This clone showed up just a few times. The V call is TRBV18, the J call TRBJ1-1; TRBD1 matches 10 bases. V lost 1 base to trimming and J lost 4 bases; unmatched junction nucleotides: 3. This CDR3 region has 15 residues. Germline V gene data show CDR1 as KGHSH and CDR2 as LQKENI. DNA of the CDR3: TGTGCCAGCTCACCACTGGGACAGGGGAGCACTGAAGCTTTCTTT. Its protein is CASSPLGQGSTEAFF. Supplemented by reference TRBV18 and TRBJ1-1, the full variable domain reads NAGVMQNPRHLVRRRGQEARLRCSPMKGHSHVYWYRQLPEEGLKFMVYLQKENIIDESGMPKERFSAEFPKEGPSILRIQQVVRGDSAAYFCASSPLGQGSTEAFFGQGTRLTVV.

This clone was observed a few times. The CDR3 DNA reads as TGTGCCAGCAGCGTGTGGGCGGGGAGCTCCTACGAGCAGTACTTC. Translation: CASSVWAGSSYEQYF. The genes are TRBV9 and TRBJ2-7, with D possibly being TRBD2 (6 bases). The CDR3 is made up of 15 amino acids. The germline V gene encodes CDR1 SGDLS and CDR2 YYNGEE. Trimming removed 2 bases at V and 0 bases at J, with 12 bases between. Variable domain in full (rest from reference TRBV9 and TRBJ2-7): DSGVTQTPKHLITATGQRVTLRCSPRSGDLSVYWYQQSLDQGLQFLIQYYNGEERAKGNILERFSAQQFPDLHSELNLSSLELGDSALYFCASSVWAGSSYEQYFGPGTRLTVT.

The chain recombines TRBV5-4 with TRBJ2-4; the D call may be TRBD1 or TRBD2 (5 bases each). V was trimmed by 5 bases and J by 8 bases, leaving 14 bases between them. The CDR3 length is 13 residues. Germline CDR1 SGHNT, CDR2 YYREEE (reference sequence). The CDR3 DNA reads TGTGCCAGCAGGCCCGGGACCGGAGACATTCAGTACTTC. Translating it yields CASRPGTGDIQYF.

This chain connects TRBV15 to TRBJ1-3; 7 bases agree with TRBD1. This CDR3 has 14 amino acids. The junction had 7 bases not matched to a gene; V was cut back by 2 bases and J by 9 bases. The germline gives CDR1 LNHNV, CDR2 YYDKDF (reference sequence). CDR3: CATSRRQGDSTIYF. DNA for the CDR3: TGTGCCACCAGCAGAAGACAGGGTGATAGCACCATATATTTT.

This clone came up a few times. The chain joins TRBV6-1 to TRBJ1-4; no definite D call. Germline values: CDR1 MNHNS, CDR2 SASEGT. The CDR3 consists of 15 residues. V dropped 4 bases and J dropped 1 base, with 10 bases sitting between them. CDR3: CASSGWTGTNEKLFF. The CDR3 nucleotides are TGTGCCAGCAGTGGGTGGACGGGAACTAATGAAAAACTGTTTTTT.

The rearrangement links TRBV7-7 to TRBJ2-7; no reliable D call. The CDR3 loop spans 14 amino acids. The germline V gene has CDR1 SSHAT and CDR2 FNYEAQ (reference sequence). The V end was cut by 0 bases, the J end by 2 bases, with 8 bases between. The CDR3 protein is CASSLALGPYEQYF. In DNA, the CDR3 is TGTGCCAGCAGCTTAGCTCTAGGTCCCTACGAGCAGTACTTC.

V is TRBV29-1 and J is TRBJ2-7; 7 bases agree with TRBD1. Germline V gene lookup returns CDR1 SQVTM and CDR2 ANQGSEA. The CDR3 covers 14 residues. J lost 6 bases, V lost 7 bases, and 15 bases had no gene match. The CDR3 DNA follows: TGCAGCGCACGACCCGGGACAGATTACGGCGAGCAGTACTTC. Its translation: CSARPGTDYGEQYF.

This clone was seen ten or more times. The chain couples TRBV7-9 to TRBJ2-2; D ambiguous. The CDR3 length is 13 residues. V was trimmed by 3 bases and J by 6 bases, leaving 8 bases between them. The germline gives CDR1 SEHNR, CDR2 FQNEAQ (reference sequence). CDR3 coding DNA: TGTGCCAGCAGCTTCGCGAATGCCGGGGAGCTGTTTTTT. Protein sequence: CASSFANAGELFF.

The gene calls are TRBV7-9 and TRBJ2-2; perhaps TRBD1 as D (6 bases). Germline assignment: CDR1 SEHNR and CDR2 FQNEAQ (reference sequence). Trimming stripped 5 bases from V and 3 bases from J, with 16 bases between. The CDR3 has 16 amino acids. CDR3 sequence (DNA): TGTGCCAGCAGCCACCCAGGGGTTCGGGACACCGGGGAGCTGTTTTTT. Translation: CASSHPGVRDTGELFF.

This clone came up a few times. V usage is TRBV7-9 and J usage is TRBJ1-1; D may be TRBD1 (5 bases). Between the trimmed V and J ends, which lost 4 bases and 5 bases, there was a span of 23 bases. Germline-derived CDR1 and CDR2 are SEHNR and FQNEAQ (reference sequence). This CDR3 contains 17 residues. The CDR3 is CASSSPQGKRKGTEAFF. CDR3 DNA sequence: TGTGCCAGCAGCTCGCCCCAGGGAAAACGGAAAGGTACTGAAGCTTTCTTT.

The table lists this clone with a few counts. This chain uses TRBV29-1 with TRBJ1-1; 7 bases agree with TRBD1. CDR3 size: 16 residues. Germline V CDR1 and CDR2: SQVTM, ANQGSEA. V was clipped by 7 bases and J by 2 bases; unmatched bases: 16. CDR3 coding DNA: TGCAGCGATAACCACAGGGGAGGACCGGTCAACACTGAAGCTTTCTTT. As protein: CSDNHRGGPVNTEAFF.

The chain employs TRBV9 and TRBJ2-1; D gene unclear. Germline V gene lookup returns CDR1 SGDLS and CDR2 YYNGEE. V lost 1 base, J lost 6 bases, and 11 bases lay in between. The CDR3 contains 14 residues. The CDR3 loop reads CASSVSSKFNEQFF. In DNA form, the CDR3 reads TGTGCCAGCAGCGTATCGTCAAAATTCAATGAGCAGTTCTTC.

Only a few counts were recorded for this clone. The chain joins TRBV27 to TRBJ2-7; 10 bases map to TRBD2. This CDR3 region has 16 residues. The V and J ends lost 4 bases and 1 base, in that order; junction bases with no gene match: 7. The V gene's germline CDR1 is MNHEY and CDR2 SMNVEV (reference sequence). The CDR3 reads CASSSVGSGRSYEQYF. CDR3 nucleotide sequence: TGTGCCAGCAGTTCGGTTGGTAGCGGGAGGTCCTACGAGCAGTACTTC.

DNA of the CDR3: TGTGCCAGCTCCCAGGGACAGTCCACCTACGAGCAGTACTTC. As protein: CASSQGQSTYEQYF. The rearrangement uses TRBV18 and TRBJ2-7; 7 nucleotides match TRBD1. The CDR3 length is 14 residues. Looked up from germline, CDR1 is KGHSH and CDR2 is LQKENI. V lost 6 bases, J lost 2 bases, and 7 bases stayed unmatched.

This clone showed up just a few times. The V and J genes are TRBV6-5 and TRBJ2-3; D might be TRBD1 (6 bases). Looked up from germline, CDR1 is MNHEY and CDR2 is SVGAGI. This CDR3 is 15 amino acids long. Deletions cut 6 bases from V and 1 base from J, with 14 bases between. CDR3 amino acids: CASRRQVGGTDTQYF. CDR3 sequence (DNA): TGTGCCAGCAGACGACAGGTGGGGGGCACAGATACGCAGTATTTT.

This chain connects TRBV19 to TRBJ1-4, with D uncertain. Germline V CDR1 and CDR2: LNHDA, SQIVND (reference sequence). The V end was cut by 8 bases, the J end by 8 bases, with 9 bases between. The CDR3 contains 11 residues. As DNA, the CDR3 is TGTGCCAGTTTGATTGGGGAAAAACTGTTTTTT. This gives the protein CASLIGEKLFF.

The chain has TRBV23-1 and TRBJ2-7; 7 bases align to TRBD2. TRBV23-1 is identified as an open reading frame with a role that is uncertain. There are 16 residues in the CDR3. J lost 6 bases, V lost 6 bases, and 17 bases had no gene match. Here the CDR3 reads CASRSVGGCWFREQYF. The CDR3 nucleotides are TGCGCCAGCAGATCTGTGGGAGGGTGCTGGTTCCGCGAGCAGTACTTC.

This chain joins TRBV5-1 and TRBJ2-1; TRBD1 is a possible D gene (6 bases). This CDR3 region has 13 residues. V shed 4 bases and J shed 5 bases, with 10 bases lying between them. Germline lookup yields CDR1 SGHRS and CDR2 YFSETQ. CDR3 protein: CASSVDRNNEQFF. The CDR3, as DNA: TGCGCCAGCAGCGTCGACAGGAACAATGAGCAGTTCTTC.

The V call is TRBV27, the J call TRBJ2-3, with TRBD2 identical over 11 bases. There are 17 residues in the CDR3. Germline-derived CDR1 and CDR2 are MNHEY and SMNVEV (reference sequence). The V gene end was trimmed by 6 bases and the J gene end by 4 bases; junction bases not matched to a gene: 12. CDR3 residues: CASSRLAGGTWADTQYF. The CDR3 DNA is TGTGCCAGCAGCCGTTTAGCGGGGGGGACCTGGGCAGATACGCAGTATTTT.

The chain uses TRBV27 and TRBJ2-7; 9 bases are a match to TRBD1. This CDR3 has 15 residues. Germline values: CDR1 MNHEY, CDR2 SMNVEV (reference sequence). Trimming removed 3 bases from V and 4 bases from J; junction bases left unmatched: 7. Here the CDR3 reads CASSLTTGGGYEQYF. The CDR3 bases are TGTGCCAGCAGTTTGACGACAGGGGGGGGATACGAGCAGTACTTC.

The V call is TRBV2, the J call TRBJ1-2; D remains ambiguous. Trimming shortened V by 4 bases and J by 5 bases, and 8 bases separated the two germline ends. Germline CDR1 SNHLY, CDR2 FYNNEI. The CDR3 length is 12 residues. The CDR3 reads CASSVAQYGYTF. As DNA, the CDR3 is TGTGCCAGCAGTGTTGCCCAATATGGCTACACCTTC.

The chain joins TRBV30 to TRBJ2-5; TRBD1 matches at 9 bases. There are 16 residues in the CDR3. J lost 2 bases, V lost 1 base, and 8 bases had no gene match. The V gene's germline CDR1 is GTSNPN and CDR2 SVGIG (reference sequence). In DNA, the CDR3 is TGTGCCTGGAGTGCATTACCGGGACAGGGACAAGAGACCCAGTACTTC. It is translated as CAWSALPGQGQETQYF.

This clone was seen a handful of times. The rearrangement joins TRBV6-5 to TRBJ2-3; D is possibly TRBD2 (5 bases). Deletions cut 5 bases from V and 3 bases from J, with 12 bases between. CDR1 and CDR2 (germline): MNHEY, SVGAGI. This CDR3 comprises 14 residues. Here the CDR3 DNA reads TGTGCCAGCAGTCCACCCAGGAGGACAGATACGCAGTATTTT. Its protein product is CASSPPRRTDTQYF.

This clone was counted only a few times. The chain carries TRBV30 and TRBJ1-5; 7 bases align to TRBD1. The V gene end was trimmed by 5 bases and the J gene end by 6 bases; junction bases not matched to a gene: 10. CDR1 GTSNPN and CDR2 SVGIG come from the germline V gene (reference sequence). This CDR3 region has 14 residues. DNA for the CDR3: TGTGCCTGGTCCCCCAACAGGGGAAGTCAGCCCCAGCATTTT. It encodes CAWSPNRGSQPQHF.

There are a few counts of this clone. The chain joins TRBV19 to TRBJ1-2, with D maybe TRBD1 (5 bases). Germline V CDR1 and CDR2: LNHDA, SQIVND (reference sequence). Trimming removed 8 bases from V and 2 bases from J, with 9 bases in between. The CDR3 has 12 amino acids. The CDR3 bases are TGTGCCAGTCTTTCAGGGAACTATGGCTACACCTTC. This encodes CASLSGNYGYTF.

This clone was observed a handful of times. The chain combines TRBV28 with TRBJ2-5; TRBD2 aligns across 11 bases. Germline trimming cut 7 bases from V and 5 bases from J; bases unmatched to any gene: 0. The CDR3 is made up of 12 amino acids. Germline loops: CDR1 MDHEN, CDR2 SYDVKM. The CDR3 sequence is CASTSGRETQYF. CDR3 in DNA: TGTGCCAGCACTAGCGGGAGGGAGACCCAGTACTTC.

The rearrangement links TRBV2 to TRBJ2-1; 9 bases map to TRBD1. CDR3 size: 13 residues. The germline gives CDR1 SNHLY, CDR2 FYNNEI. Losses at the gene ends were 6 bases for V and 6 bases for J; bases not matched to a gene: 3. As DNA, the CDR3 is TGTGCCAGCAGGACAGGGGGAGGCAATGAGCAGTTCTTC. It specifies CASRTGGGNEQFF.

This clone was seen only a few times. This chain uses TRBV27 with TRBJ1-2; a possible D gene is TRBD1 (5 bases). The V gene lost 3 bases and the J gene lost 4 bases, with 21 bases spanning the gap. The V gene's germline CDR1 is MNHEY and CDR2 SMNVEV (reference sequence). The CDR3 spans 17 residues. For the CDR3, the DNA is TGTGCCAGCAGTTTGAGACTTGGACCTTCTAGGGGCTATGGCTACACCTTC. The encoded protein is CASSLRLGPSRGYGYTF.

This clone was counted once. The rearrangement joins TRBV30 to TRBJ1-2; TRBD1 might be the D (6 bases). The CDR3 runs to 13 residues. From germline, CDR1 is GTSNPN and CDR2 SVGIG (reference sequence). V was shortened by 4 bases and J by 4 bases, with 13 bases between the two germline ends. For the CDR3, the DNA is TGTGCCTGGAATGATCAGGGGCTCTATGGCTACACCTTC. This sequence encodes CAWNDQGLYGYTF. The full variable domain, completed using reference TRBV30 and TRBJ1-2, is SQTIHQWPATLVQPVGSPLSLECTVEGTSNPNLYWYRQAAGRGLQLLFYSVGIGQISSEVPQNLSASRPQDRQFILSSKKLLLSDSGFYLCAWNDQGLYGYTFGSGTRLTVV.